The entry below gives a single TCR beta chain sequence along with its context. These data are taken from a study of control samples from healthy donors and cancer patients. Libraries were prepared by immunoSEQ multiplex PCR; TCRdb keeps only in-frame clonotypes and omits some of them. The table shows fewer than 100,000 clones, with 82% occurring only once. The source material was blood. This receptor was obtained from a woman in her sixties in good health.

The CDR3 DNA follows: TGTGCCAGTAGTATACCCGACAGGACTGCCAATTCACCCCTCCACTTT. Translated, it gives CASSIPDRTANSPLHF. The chain employs TRBV19 and TRBJ1-6, with a tentative D call TRBD1 (6 bases). The CDR3 extends over 16 amino acids. CDR1 and CDR2 (germline): LNHDA, SQIVND (reference sequence). V was pared by 2 bases and J by 7 bases, with 15 bases between.